This T cell receptor beta chain was captured in a study of T cells after yellow fever vaccination. General study results and limits: Highly abundant clonotypes carried over from the bulk population could end up in FACS-sorted repertoires as contaminants. Reappearance after the booster was seen for most primary-vaccination clones, at 96% CD4 and around 90% CD8.

TCR cDNA was made by 5'RACE template switching, adding a universal primer site and UMIs. TCRdb reanalysed the 5' RACE reads using MiXCR and keeps one entry per CDR3 protein. The sample lists over 85,000 distinct CDR3 sequences; about 8.4% were seen once. The CDR3 runs to 14 residues. With 3 bases removed from V and 1 base from J, the gap between germline ends came to 6 bases. CDR1 is SGHVS and CDR2 is FNYEAQ in the germline V gene. The sample was CD8+ T cells not binding an NS4B(214-222) dextramer, sorted from PBMCs, taken less than 16 days after the first yellow fever vaccination. The J gene is TRBJ2-2, the V gene TRBV7-6; D uncertain. This TCR was sampled from a man aged 18 to 30 who received the YFV17D yellow fever vaccine. CDR3 nucleotide sequence: TGTGCCAGCAGCTTTCTTGAGAACACCGGGGAGCTGTTTTTT. Its protein product is CASSFLENTGELFF.